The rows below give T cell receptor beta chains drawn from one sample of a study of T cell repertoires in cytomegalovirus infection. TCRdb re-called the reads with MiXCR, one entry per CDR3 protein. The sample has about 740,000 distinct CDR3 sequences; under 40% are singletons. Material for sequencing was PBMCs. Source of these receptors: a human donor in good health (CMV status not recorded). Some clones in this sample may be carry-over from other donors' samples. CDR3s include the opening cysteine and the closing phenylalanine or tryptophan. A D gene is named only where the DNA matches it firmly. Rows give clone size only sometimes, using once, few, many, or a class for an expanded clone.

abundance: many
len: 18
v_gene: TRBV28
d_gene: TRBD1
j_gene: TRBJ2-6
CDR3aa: CASSSPGQPSSGANVLTF
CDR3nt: TGTGCCAGCAGTTCTCCGGGACAGCCGAGCTCTGGGGCCAACGTCCTGACTTTC

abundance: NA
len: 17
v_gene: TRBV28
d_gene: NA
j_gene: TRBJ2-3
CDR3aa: CASSWGRIGQPTDTQYF
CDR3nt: TGTGCCAGCAGTTGGGGGCGGATCGGCCAACCCACAGATACGCAGTATTTT

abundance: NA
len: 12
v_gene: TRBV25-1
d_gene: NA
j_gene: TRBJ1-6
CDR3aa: CASSEQHSPLHF
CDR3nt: TGTGCCAGCAGTGAACAGCATTCACCCCTCCACTTT

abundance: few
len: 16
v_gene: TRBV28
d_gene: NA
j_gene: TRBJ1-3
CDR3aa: CASSLPPGAGGNTIYF
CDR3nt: TGTGCCAGCAGTTTGCCCCCAGGGGCAGGGGGAAACACCATATATTTT

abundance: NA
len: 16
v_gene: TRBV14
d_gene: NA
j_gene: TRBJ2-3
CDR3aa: CASSQEGLPLPDTQYF
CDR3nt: TGTGCCAGCAGCCAAGAGGGACTCCCCTTGCCAGATACGCAGTATTTT

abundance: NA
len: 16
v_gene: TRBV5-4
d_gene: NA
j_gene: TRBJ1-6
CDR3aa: CASSLSRPTTGSPLHF
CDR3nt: TGTGCCAGCAGCCTCTCACGGCCCACGACAGGTTCACCCCTCCACTTT

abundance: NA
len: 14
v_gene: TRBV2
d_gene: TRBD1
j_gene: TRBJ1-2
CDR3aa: CASSPTGDNYGYTF
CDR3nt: TGTGCCAGCAGTCCCACAGGGGATAACTATGGCTACACCTTC

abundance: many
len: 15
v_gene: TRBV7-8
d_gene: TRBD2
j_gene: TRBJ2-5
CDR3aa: CASSLEGLAWETQYF
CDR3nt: TGTGCCAGCAGCTTAGAAGGACTAGCCTGGGAGACCCAGTACTTC

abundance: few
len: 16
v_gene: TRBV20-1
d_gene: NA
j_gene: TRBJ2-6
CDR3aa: CSARVPRTSGANVLTF
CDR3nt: TGCAGTGCTAGAGTTCCAAGAACATCTGGGGCCAACGTCCTGACTTTC

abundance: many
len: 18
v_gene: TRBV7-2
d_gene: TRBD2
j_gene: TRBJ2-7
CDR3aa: CASSLLLMPRLATYEQYF
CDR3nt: TGTGCCAGCAGCTTACTCCTTATGCCCCGACTAGCCACCTACGAGCAGTACTTC

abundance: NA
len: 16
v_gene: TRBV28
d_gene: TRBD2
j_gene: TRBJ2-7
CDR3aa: CASSPGGRGLGDEQYF
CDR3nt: TGTGCCAGCAGTCCCGGAGGGAGGGGCCTTGGGGACGAGCAGTACTTC

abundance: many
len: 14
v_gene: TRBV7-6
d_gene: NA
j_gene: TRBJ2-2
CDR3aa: CASRPSDRTGELFF
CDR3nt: TGTGCCAGCAGACCAAGTGACAGGACCGGGGAGCTGTTTTTT

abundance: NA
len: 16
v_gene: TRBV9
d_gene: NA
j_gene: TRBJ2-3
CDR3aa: CASSARQFMVPDTQYF
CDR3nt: TGTGCCAGCAGCGCGCGACAGTTTATGGTCCCAGATACGCAGTATTTT

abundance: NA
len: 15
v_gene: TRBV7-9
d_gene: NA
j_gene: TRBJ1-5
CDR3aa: CASSYTPGGNQPQHF
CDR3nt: TGTGCCAGCAGCTATACTCCGGGGGGAAATCAGCCCCAGCATTTT

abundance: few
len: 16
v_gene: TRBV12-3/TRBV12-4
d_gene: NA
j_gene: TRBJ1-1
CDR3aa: CASSSTLGPINTEAFF
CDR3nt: TGTGCCAGCAGTTCCACCTTGGGGCCGATAAACACTGAAGCTTTCTTT

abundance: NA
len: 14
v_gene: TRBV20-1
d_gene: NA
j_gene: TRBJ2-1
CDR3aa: CSARSNRAHNEQFF
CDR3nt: TGCAGTGCTAGATCGAATAGGGCCCACAATGAGCAGTTCTTC

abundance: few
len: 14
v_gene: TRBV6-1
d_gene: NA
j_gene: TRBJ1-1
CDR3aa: CASNRDYSHTEAFF
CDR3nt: TGTGCCAGCAACCGGGACTATTCTCACACTGAAGCTTTCTTT

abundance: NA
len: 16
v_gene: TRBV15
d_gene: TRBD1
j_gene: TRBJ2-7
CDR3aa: CATSRGEGQTSYEQYF
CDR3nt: TGTGCCACCAGCAGGGGTGAGGGACAGACTTCCTACGAGCAGTACTTC

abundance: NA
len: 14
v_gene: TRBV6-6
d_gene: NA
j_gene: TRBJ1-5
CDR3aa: CASSFGRNNQPQHF
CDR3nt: TGTGCCAGCAGTTTCGGACGGAACAATCAGCCCCAGCATTTT

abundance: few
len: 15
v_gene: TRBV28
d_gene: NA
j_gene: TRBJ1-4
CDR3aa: CASSYTGDEEEKLFF
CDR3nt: TGTGCCAGCAGTTATACAGGAGATGAGGAGGAAAAACTGTTTTTT

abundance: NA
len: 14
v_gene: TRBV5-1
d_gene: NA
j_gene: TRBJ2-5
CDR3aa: CASSLGANGATQSF
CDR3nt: TGCGCCAGCAGCTTGGGGGCCAACGGGGCGACCCAGTCCTTC

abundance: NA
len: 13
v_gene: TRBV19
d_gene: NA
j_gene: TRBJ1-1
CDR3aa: CASSIQWNTEAFF
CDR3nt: TGTGCCAGTAGTATACAGTGGAACACTGAAGCTTTCTTT

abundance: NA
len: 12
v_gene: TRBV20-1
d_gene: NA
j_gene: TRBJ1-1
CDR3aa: CSAQLDPPEAFF
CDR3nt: TGCAGTGCTCAGCTAGATCCTCCTGAAGCTTTCTTT

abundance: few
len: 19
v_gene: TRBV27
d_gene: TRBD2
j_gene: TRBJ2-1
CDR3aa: CASTPRWLAGPISYNEQFF
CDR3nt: TGTGCCAGCACCCCTCGGTGGCTAGCGGGACCCATTTCCTACAATGAGCAGTTCTTC

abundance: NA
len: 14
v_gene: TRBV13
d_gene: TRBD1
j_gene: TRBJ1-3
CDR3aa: CASSDRGLGNTIYF
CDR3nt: TGTGCCAGCAGCGACAGGGGGCTCGGAAACACCATATATTTT

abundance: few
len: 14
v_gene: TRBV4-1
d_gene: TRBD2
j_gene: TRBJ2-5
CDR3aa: CASSQTSGGETQYF
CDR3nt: TGCGCCAGCAGCCAAACTAGCGGGGGGGAGACCCAGTACTTC

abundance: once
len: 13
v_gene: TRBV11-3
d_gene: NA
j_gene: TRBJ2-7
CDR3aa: CASSISYSYEQYF
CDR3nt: TGTGCCAGCAGCATATCCTACAGCTACGAGCAGTACTTC

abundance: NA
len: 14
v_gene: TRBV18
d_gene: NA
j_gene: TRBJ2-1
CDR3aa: CASSPPRTAGRRFF
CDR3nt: TGTGCCAGCTCACCCCCCCGAACCGCGGGCCGGAGGTTCTTC

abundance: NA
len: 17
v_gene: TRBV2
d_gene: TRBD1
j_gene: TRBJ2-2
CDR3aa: CASSTGQGGMWAGELFF
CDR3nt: TGTGCCAGCAGTACAGGACAGGGTGGGATGTGGGCCGGGGAGCTGTTTTTT

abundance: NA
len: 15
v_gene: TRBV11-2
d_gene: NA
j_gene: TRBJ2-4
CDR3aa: CASSLGGWTKNIQYF
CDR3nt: TGTGCCAGCAGCTTAGGAGGTTGGACCAAAAACATTCAGTACTTC

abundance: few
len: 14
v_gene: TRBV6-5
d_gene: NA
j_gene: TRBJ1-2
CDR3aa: CASSYSAGHYGYTF
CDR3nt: TGTGCCAGCAGTTACTCCGCAGGCCACTATGGCTACACCTTC

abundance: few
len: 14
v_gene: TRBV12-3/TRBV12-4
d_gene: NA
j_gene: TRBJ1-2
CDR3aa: CASSLGDEDYGYTF
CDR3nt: TGTGCCAGCAGCCTAGGGGACGAGGACTATGGCTACACCTTC

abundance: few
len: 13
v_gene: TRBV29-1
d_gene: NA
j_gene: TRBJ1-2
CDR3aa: CSVASNANYGYTF
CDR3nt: TGCAGCGTTGCGTCCAACGCTAACTATGGCTACACCTTC

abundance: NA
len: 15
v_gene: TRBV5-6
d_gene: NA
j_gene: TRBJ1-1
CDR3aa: CASSYPRGVGSEAFF
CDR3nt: TGTGCCAGCAGTTACCCGAGGGGGGTAGGGTCTGAAGCTTTCTTT

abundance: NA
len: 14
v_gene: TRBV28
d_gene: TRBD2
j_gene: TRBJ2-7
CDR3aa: CASSPGTNAYEQYF
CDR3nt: TGTGCCAGCAGTCCCGGGACTAACGCCTACGAGCAGTACTTC

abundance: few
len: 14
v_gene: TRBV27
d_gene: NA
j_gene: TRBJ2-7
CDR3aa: CASSLYGASYEQYF
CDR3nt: TGTGCCAGCAGTTTATACGGAGCTTCCTACGAGCAGTACTTC

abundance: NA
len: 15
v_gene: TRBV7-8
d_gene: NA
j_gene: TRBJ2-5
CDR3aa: CASSLSHRTRETQYF
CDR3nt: TGTGCCAGCAGCTTATCGCACAGGACAAGGGAGACCCAGTACTTC

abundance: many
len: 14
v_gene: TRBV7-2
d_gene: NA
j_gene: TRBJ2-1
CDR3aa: CASSSSGTNRKQFF
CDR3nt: TGTGCCAGCAGCTCCTCCGGGACAAATAGAAAGCAGTTCTTC

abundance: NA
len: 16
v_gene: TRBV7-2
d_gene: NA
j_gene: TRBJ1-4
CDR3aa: CASSQTRDSQNEKLFF
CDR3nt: TGTGCCAGCAGCCAAACAAGGGACTCCCAAAATGAAAAACTGTTTTTT

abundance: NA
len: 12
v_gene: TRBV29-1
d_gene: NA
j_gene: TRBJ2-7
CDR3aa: CSVLPLGDEQYF
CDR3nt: TGCAGCGTCCTCCCGTTGGGGGACGAGCAGTACTTC

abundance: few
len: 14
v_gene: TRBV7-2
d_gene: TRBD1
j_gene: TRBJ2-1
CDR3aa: CASGTQGARNEQFF
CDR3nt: TGTGCCAGCGGAACCCAGGGGGCGCGCAATGAGCAGTTCTTC

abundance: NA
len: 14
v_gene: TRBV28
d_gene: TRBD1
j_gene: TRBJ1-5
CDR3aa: CASRLDRFNQPQHF
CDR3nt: TGTGCCAGCAGACTGGACAGGTTCAATCAGCCCCAGCATTTT

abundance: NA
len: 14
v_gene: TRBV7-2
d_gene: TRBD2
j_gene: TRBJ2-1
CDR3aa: CASSVGLAGDEQFF
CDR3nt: TGTGCCAGCAGCGTGGGACTAGCGGGAGATGAGCAGTTCTTC

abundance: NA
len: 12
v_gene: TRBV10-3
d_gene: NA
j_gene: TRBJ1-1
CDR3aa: CAGGGSNTEAFF
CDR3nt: TGTGCAGGAGGGGGGTCGAACACTGAAGCTTTCTTT

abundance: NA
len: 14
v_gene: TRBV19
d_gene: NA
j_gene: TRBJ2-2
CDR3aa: CASSTLLSVGELFF
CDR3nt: TGTGCCAGTAGTACTCTTTTGAGCGTCGGGGAGCTGTTTTTT

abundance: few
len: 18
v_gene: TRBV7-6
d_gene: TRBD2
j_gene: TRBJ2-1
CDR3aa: CASSLAVGGGAGNNEQFF
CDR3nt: TGTGCCAGCAGCTTAGCCGTGGGCGGGGGGGCGGGGAACAATGAGCAGTTCTTC

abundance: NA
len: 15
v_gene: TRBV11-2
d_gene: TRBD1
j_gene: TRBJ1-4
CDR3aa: CASRAPDRELEKLFF
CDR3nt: TGTGCCAGCAGAGCGCCGGACAGGGAACTTGAAAAACTGTTTTTT

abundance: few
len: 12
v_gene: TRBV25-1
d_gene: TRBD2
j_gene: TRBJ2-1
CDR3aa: CASRASGTTQFF
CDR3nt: TGTGCCAGCAGGGCTAGCGGGACTACACAGTTCTTC

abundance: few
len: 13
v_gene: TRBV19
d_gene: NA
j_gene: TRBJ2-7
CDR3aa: CASSIDRDAEQYF
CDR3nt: TGTGCCAGTAGTATAGACCGGGACGCCGAGCAGTACTTC

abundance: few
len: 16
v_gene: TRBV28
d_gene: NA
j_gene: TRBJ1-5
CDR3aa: CASNRWGAKGNQPQHF
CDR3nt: TGTGCCAGCAATCGATGGGGGGCGAAGGGCAATCAGCCCCAGCATTTT

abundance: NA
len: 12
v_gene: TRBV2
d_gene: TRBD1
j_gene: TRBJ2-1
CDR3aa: CASGTGVGEQFF
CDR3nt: TGTGCCAGCGGGACAGGGGTTGGTGAGCAGTTCTTC

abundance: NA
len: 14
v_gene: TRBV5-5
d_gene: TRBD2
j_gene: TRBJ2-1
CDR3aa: CASSFGGRANEQFF
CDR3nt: TGTGCCAGCAGCTTCGGGGGGAGGGCCAATGAGCAGTTCTTC

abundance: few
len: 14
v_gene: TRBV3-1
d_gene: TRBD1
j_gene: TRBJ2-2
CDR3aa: CASSHWTGGGELFF
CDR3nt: TGTGCCAGCAGCCACTGGACAGGGGGCGGGGAGCTGTTTTTT

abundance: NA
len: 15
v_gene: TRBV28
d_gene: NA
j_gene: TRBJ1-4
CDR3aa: CASSLIVGESEKLFF
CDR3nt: TGTGCCAGCAGTTTAATAGTGGGAGAGAGTGAAAAACTGTTTTTT

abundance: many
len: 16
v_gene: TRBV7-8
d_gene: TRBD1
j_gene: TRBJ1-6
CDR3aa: CASSLAGTGSRSPLHF
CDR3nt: TGTGCCAGCAGCTTAGCTGGGACAGGGTCTAGATCACCCCTCCACTTT